The 26 T cell receptor beta chains in this list originate from one sample, sequenced in a study of T cell responses to AZD1222 COVID-19 vaccine. Clones were sequenced by immunoSEQ multiplex PCR, and TCRdb holds only the in-frame ones, with some missing. The profile shows 80,000 to 90,000 clones, roughly 89% of them singletons. Sequencing was performed on peripheral blood, taken on day 0 of AZD1222 vaccination. Every receptor here comes from an adult in good health.

The chain joins TRBV14 to TRBJ1-6; D remains unclear. Trimming took 0 bases from V and 5 from J, leaving 8 bases between them. The CDR3 sequence is 15 residues long. Germline V gene lookup returns CDR1 SGHDN and CDR2 FVKESK. The CDR3 DNA sequence: TGTGCCAGCAGCCAAGATGGAAGGAATAATTCACCCCTCCACTTT. This encodes CASSQDGRNNSPLHF.

The gene calls are TRBV3-1 (or the pseudogene TRBV3-2) and TRBJ2-1, with a weak D call TRBD1 (5 bases). The CDR3 consists of 15 residues. Trimming left V 4 bases short and J 2 bases short, with 12 bases between. Per germline, CDR1 LGHDT and CDR2 YNNKEL (reference sequence). CDR3: CASSLMTETYNEQFF. The CDR3 region has the DNA TGTGCCAGCAGCCTTATGACAGAGACCTACAATGAGCAGTTCTTC.

The CDR3, as DNA: TGTGCCAGCAGCTTAGGGACAGCGGGCGAGCAGTACTTC. The encoded protein is CASSLGTAGEQYF. J is TRBJ2-7 and V is TRBV11-2, with D perhaps given as TRBD1 or TRBD2 (6 bases each). CDR3 length equals 13 residues. V lost 1 base, J lost 6 bases, and 10 bases lay in between. Per the germline V gene, CDR1 is SGHAT and CDR2 is FQNNGV.

There are a few counts of this clone. This chain links TRBV10-3 with TRBJ1-1, with D maybe TRBD1 (6 bases). The germline V gene has CDR1 ENHRY and CDR2 SYGVKD. The CDR3 extends over 15 amino acids. The germline V and J ends were trimmed by 3 bases and 5 bases, with 16 bases remaining between them. The CDR3 sequence is CAISDSVGGKTEAFF. The CDR3 DNA reads TGTGCCATCAGTGACTCGGTAGGGGGAAAGACTGAAGCTTTCTTT.

The V call is TRBV2, the J call TRBJ1-1; 8 nucleotides align to TRBD1. J gave up 4 bases and V 5 bases, and 9 bases lay outside the gene matches. This CDR3 contains 15 residues. CDR1 and CDR2 (germline): SNHLY, FYNNEI. The CDR3 coding sequence is TGTGCCAGCAGTATTAAACAGGGGGGAGGCACTGAAGCTTTCTTT. Amino acids: CASSIKQGGGTEAFF.

V usage is TRBV30 and J usage is TRBJ1-1; D gene uncertain. Trimming took off 5 bases at V and 5 bases at J, with 12 bases between the two ends. Looked up from germline, CDR1 is GTSNPN and CDR2 is SVGIG (reference sequence). The CDR3 has 12 residues. The CDR3 loop is CAWGKMRTEAFF. CDR3 DNA: TGTGCCTGGGGAAAGATGAGGACTGAAGCTTTCTTT.

The rearrangement uses TRBV7-8 and TRBJ1-2; no firm D call. The CDR3 is 16 amino acids. The germline gives CDR1 SGHVS, CDR2 FQNEAQ. The V gene lost 1 base and the J gene lost 0 bases, with 12 bases spanning the gap. The CDR3 sequence: CASSLVFGSANYGYTF. CDR3 DNA: TGTGCCAGCAGCTTAGTATTCGGGTCAGCTAACTATGGCTACACCTTC. Combining the CDR3 with reference TRBV7-8 and TRBJ1-2 gives the whole variable domain GAGVSQSPRYKVAKRGQDVALRCDPISGHVSLFWYQQALGQGPEFLTYFQNEAQLDKSGLPSDRFFAERPEGSVSTLKIQRTQQEDSAVYLCASSLVFGSANYGYTFGSGTRLTVV.

The V gene is TRBV5-1, the J gene TRBJ2-2; D is uncertain. The CDR3 length is 14 residues. Germline CDR1 is SGHRS and CDR2 is YFSETQ. The germline V and J ends were trimmed by 4 bases and 4 bases, with 11 bases remaining between them. CDR3 amino acids: CASSPGRATGELFF. CDR3 DNA: TGCGCCAGCAGCCCCGGACGGGCCACCGGGGAGCTGTTTTTT. The variable domain in full, completed from reference TRBV5-1 and TRBJ2-2, reads KAGVTQTPRYLIKTRGQQVTLSCSPISGHRSVSWYQQTPGQGLQFLFEYFSETQRNKGNFPGRFSGRQFSNSRSEMNVSTLELGDSALYLCASSPGRATGELFFGEGSRLTVL.

The chain uses TRBV10-3 and TRBJ2-1, with 10 bases identical to TRBD2. Germline V CDR1 and CDR2: ENHRY, SYGVKD. The CDR3 has 13 amino acids. Trimming at V came to 6 bases and at J to 6 bases, leaving 2 bases not matched to a gene. The CDR3 coding sequence is TGTGCCATCAGCGGGACTAGCGCCAATGAGCAGTTCTTC. Its translation: CAISGTSANEQFF.

The chain is built from TRBV18 and TRBJ2-3, with D possibly TRBD2 on 6 matching bases. This CDR3 contains 17 residues. Germline V gene data show CDR1 as KGHSH and CDR2 as LQKENI. V lost 6 bases and J 3 bases, leaving 22 bases between the germline ends. The CDR3 here is CASSSNGAGLTTDTQYF. Here the CDR3 DNA reads TGTGCCAGCTCCTCGAACGGGGCGGGACTCACGACAGATACGCAGTATTTT.

CDR3 nucleotide sequence: TGTGCCAGCAGTTACCTCCCGAATGAGCAGTTCTTC. Translated, it gives CASSYLPNEQFF. The chain joins TRBV6-6 to TRBJ2-1, with D uncertain. The CDR3 totals 12 residues. The germline CDR1 and CDR2 sequences are MNHNY and SVGAGI (reference sequence). Trimming removed 2 bases from V and 7 bases from J, with 6 bases in between.

The table lists this clone with a count of one. CDR3 coding DNA: TGTGCCAGCGGGACAGGGGGTGAAAAACTGTTTTTT. Residues: CASGTGGEKLFF. The rearrangement uses TRBV6-1 and TRBJ1-4; 11 positions agree with TRBD1. The V gene's germline CDR1 is MNHNS and CDR2 SASEGT. Unmatched junction bases numbered 0, after V lost 8 bases and J lost 7 bases. The CDR3 extends over 12 amino acids.

J is TRBJ1-4 and V is TRBV29-1; no reliable D call. The CDR3 covers 14 residues. Germline V gene data show CDR1 as SQVTM and CDR2 as ANQGSEA. V shed 4 bases and J shed 0 bases, with 9 bases lying between them. In DNA form, the CDR3 reads TGCAGCGTTGGGACGGGAGCAACTAATGAAAAACTGTTTTTT. It codes for CSVGTGATNEKLFF. The full variable domain, its missing parts supplied by reference TRBV29-1 and TRBJ1-4, is SAVISQKPSRDICQRGTSLTIQCQVDSQVTMMFWYRQQPGQSLTLIATANQGSEATYESGFVIDKFPISRPNLTFSTLTVSNMSPEDSSIYLCSVGTGATNEKLFFGSGTQLSVL.

DNA of the CDR3: TGTGCCAGCAGCTTAAGTGGCTGGACCTTAAACAATGAGCAGTTCTTC. This codes for CASSLSGWTLNNEQFF. The V and J genes are TRBV7-6 and TRBJ2-1, with D unclear. This CDR3 comprises 16 residues. V was trimmed by 2 bases and J by 5 bases, leaving 16 bases between them. CDR1 is SGHVS and CDR2 is FNYEAQ in the germline V gene.

The chain uses TRBV19 and TRBJ2-2; D not resolved. The V and J ends lost 4 bases and 2 bases respectively, with 5 bases between them. Germline loops: CDR1 LNHDA, CDR2 SQIVND (reference sequence). This CDR3 is 13 amino acids long. The DNA for the CDR3 is TGTGCCAGTAGTACCCTTAACACCGGGGAGCTGTTTTTT. Its translation: CASSTLNTGELFF. Combining the CDR3 with reference TRBV19 and TRBJ2-2 gives the whole variable domain DGGITQSPKYLFRKEGQNVTLSCEQNLNHDAMYWYRQDPGQGLRLIYYSQIVNDFQKGDIAEGYSVSREKKESFPLTVTSAQKNPTAFYLCASSTLNTGELFFGEGSRLTVL.

The sample holds a few counts of this clone. The CDR3 reads CASTYEDRGQGGYTF. DNA for the CDR3: TGTGCCAGCACCTACGAGGACAGGGGGCAGGGTGGCTACACCTTC. This chain joins TRBV6-6 and TRBJ1-2; 11 bases are shared with TRBD1. The germline CDR1 and CDR2 sequences are MNHNY and SVGAGI (reference sequence). The CDR3 is 15 amino acids. The V and J ends lost 7 bases and 7 bases, in that order; junction bases with no gene match: 11.

This chain uses TRBV27 with TRBJ2-7; D perhaps matches TRBD1 (6 bases). Trimming took 2 bases from V and 0 from J, leaving 14 bases between them. Germline CDR1 and CDR2: MNHEY and SMNVEV (reference sequence). The CDR3 length is 16 residues. The chain's CDR3 is CASSLPQGSTSYEQYF. CDR3 DNA: TGTGCCAGCAGTTTACCCCAGGGGTCCACCTCCTACGAGCAGTACTTC.

The chain has TRBV6-5 and TRBJ1-1, with D tentatively TRBD1 (6 bases). The CDR3 is 15 residues long. Between the trimmed V and J ends, which lost 5 bases and 0 bases, there was a span of 13 bases. CDR1 is MNHEY and CDR2 is SVGAGI in the germline V gene. The CDR3 nucleotides read TGTGCCAGCAGTCACGGGGGGGCGGTGAACACTGAAGCTTTCTTT. It yields the protein CASSHGGAVNTEAFF.

The chain combines TRBV10-2 with TRBJ2-1; 10 bases map to TRBD2. V dropped 5 bases and J dropped 9; count of bases not matched to a gene: 4. Germline CDR1 reads WSHSY; CDR2 reads SAAADI. The CDR3 has 13 amino acids. The CDR3 spells CASSQQREGEQFF. As DNA, the CDR3 is TGCGCCAGCAGTCAACAGCGGGAGGGTGAGCAGTTCTTC.

The chain links TRBV13 to TRBJ2-2; D is unclear. Germline-derived CDR1 and CDR2 are PRHDT and FYEKMQ (reference sequence). The V end lost 3 bases, the J end lost 5 bases, and 10 bases lay between the germline ends. The length of the CDR3 is 14 residues. CDR3 DNA sequence: TGTGCCAGCAGCTTCGTGACTTCAACCGGGGAGCTGTTTTTT. Protein product: CASSFVTSTGELFF.

This chain joins TRBV20-1 and TRBJ2-3; D unclear. Trimming removed 7 bases from V and 6 bases from J, with 8 bases in between. CDR1 is DFQATT and CDR2 is SNEGSKA in the germline V gene (reference sequence). CDR3 length equals 10 residues. Here the CDR3 reads CSVRSDTQYF. The CDR3 DNA reads as TGCAGTGTGAGGTCGGATACGCAGTATTTT.

This chain joins TRBV5-1 and TRBJ2-7; D might be TRBD1 (6 bases). This CDR3 is 11 amino acids long. The ends were cut back, 3 bases at V and 5 bases at J, with 6 bases in the middle. Germline CDR1 is SGHRS and CDR2 is YFSETQ. CDR3 sequence reads: CASSSGDEQYF. Here the CDR3 DNA reads TGCGCCAGCAGCTCAGGGGACGAGCAGTACTTC.

The chain has TRBV5-1 and TRBJ1-2, with TRBD1 matching over 7 bases. J lost 7 bases, V lost 4 bases, and 7 bases had no gene match. CDR1 and CDR2 from the germline V gene are SGHRS and YFSETQ. The CDR3 spans 13 residues. This CDR3 reads CASSLARDSGYTF. In DNA, the CDR3 is TGCGCCAGCAGCCTTGCGAGGGACAGTGGCTACACCTTC.

The chain recombines TRBV10-3 with TRBJ2-5; D not resolved. The CDR3 is 14 amino acids. The V gene's germline CDR1 is ENHRY and CDR2 SYGVKD. V was cut by 4 bases and J by 3 bases, with 12 bases left in between. This CDR3 reads CAISGSTVEETQYF. CDR3 in DNA: TGTGCCATCAGTGGCTCGACTGTGGAAGAGACCCAGTACTTC.

This chain uses TRBV7-2 with TRBJ2-7; 7 positions agree with TRBD1. V trimming: 3 bases; J trimming: 0 bases; junction bases outside the gene matches: 5. CDR1 is SGHTA, CDR2 FQGNSA, per germline. The CDR3 consists of 15 residues. The CDR3 sequence is CASSFRDSSSYEQYF. CDR3 DNA: TGTGCCAGCAGCTTCCGGGACAGCAGCTCCTACGAGCAGTACTTC.

This chain connects TRBV10-3 to TRBJ1-4, with D perhaps TRBD1 (5 bases). Germline-derived CDR1 and CDR2 are ENHRY and SYGVKD. The CDR3 extends over 13 amino acids. V was shortened by 0 bases and J by 8 bases, with 7 bases between the two germline ends. CDR3 nucleotide sequence: TGTGCCATCAGTGAGTCGGGGCCGGAAAAACTGTTTTTT. Translating it yields CAISESGPEKLFF.